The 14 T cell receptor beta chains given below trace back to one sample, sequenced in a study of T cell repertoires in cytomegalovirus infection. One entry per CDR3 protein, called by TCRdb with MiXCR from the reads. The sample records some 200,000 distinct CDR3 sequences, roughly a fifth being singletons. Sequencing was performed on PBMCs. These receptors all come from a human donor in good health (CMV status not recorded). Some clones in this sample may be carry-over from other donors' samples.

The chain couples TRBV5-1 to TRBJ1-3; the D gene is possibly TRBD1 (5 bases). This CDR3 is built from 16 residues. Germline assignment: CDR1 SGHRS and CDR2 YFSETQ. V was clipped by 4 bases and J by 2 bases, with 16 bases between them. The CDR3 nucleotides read TGCGCCAGCAGCCGCGACCAGGGAGTCACTGGAAACACCATATATTTT. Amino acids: CASSRDQGVTGNTIYF.

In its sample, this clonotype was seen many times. DNA of the CDR3: TGTGCCAGCAGCCAACTAGCGGGAGTGAGAAATGAGCAGTTCTTC. Residues: CASSQLAGVRNEQFF. The V gene is TRBV7-9, the J gene TRBJ2-1; 11 bases fit TRBD2. The CDR3 covers 15 residues. CDR1 and CDR2 (germline): SEHNR, FQNEAQ (reference sequence). Losses at the gene ends were 5 bases for V and 7 bases for J; bases not matched to a gene: 7.

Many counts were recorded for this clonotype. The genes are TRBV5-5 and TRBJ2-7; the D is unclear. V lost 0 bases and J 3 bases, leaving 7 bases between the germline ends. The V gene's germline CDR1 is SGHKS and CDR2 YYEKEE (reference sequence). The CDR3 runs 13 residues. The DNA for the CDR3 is TGTGCCAGCAGCTTGGGGGGAAACTACGAGCAGTACTTC. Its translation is CASSLGGNYEQYF.

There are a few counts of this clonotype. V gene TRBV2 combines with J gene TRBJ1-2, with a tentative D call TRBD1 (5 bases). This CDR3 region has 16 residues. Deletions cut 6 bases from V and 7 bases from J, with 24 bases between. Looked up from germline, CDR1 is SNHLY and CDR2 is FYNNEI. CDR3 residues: CASRPWCGDGGCGYTF. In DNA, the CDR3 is TGTGCCAGCAGGCCGTGGTGCGGGGACGGCGGGTGTGGCTACACCTTC.

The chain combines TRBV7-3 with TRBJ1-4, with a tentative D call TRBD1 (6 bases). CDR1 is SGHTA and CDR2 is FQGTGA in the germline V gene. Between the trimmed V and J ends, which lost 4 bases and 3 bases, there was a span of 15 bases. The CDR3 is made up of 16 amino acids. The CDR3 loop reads CASSSPKGGPNEKLFF. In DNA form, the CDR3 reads TGTGCCAGCAGCTCTCCTAAAGGGGGACCTAATGAAAAACTGTTTTTT.

This CDR3 reads CASSPGGGPGELFF. Written as DNA, the CDR3 is TGCGCCAGCAGCCCTGGTGGGGGGCCCGGGGAGCTGTTTTTT. The J gene is TRBJ2-2, the V gene TRBV5-1, with D perhaps TRBD1 or TRBD2 (6 bases each). From germline, CDR1 is SGHRS and CDR2 YFSETQ. The CDR3 is 14 amino acids. The V end was cut by 4 bases, the J end by 6 bases, with 13 bases between.

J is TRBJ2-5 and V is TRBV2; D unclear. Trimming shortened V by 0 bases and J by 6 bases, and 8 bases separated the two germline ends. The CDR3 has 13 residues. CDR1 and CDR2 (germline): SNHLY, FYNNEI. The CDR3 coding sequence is TGTGCCAGCAGTGAAGCGCTGGGTAAGACCCAGTACTTC. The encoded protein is CASSEALGKTQYF.

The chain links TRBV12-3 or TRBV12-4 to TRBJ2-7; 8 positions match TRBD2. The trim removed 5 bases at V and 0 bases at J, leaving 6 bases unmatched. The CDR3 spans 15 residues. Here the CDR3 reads CASSPLAGLSYEQYF. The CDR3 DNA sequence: TGTGCCAGCAGTCCGTTAGCGGGACTCTCCTACGAGCAGTACTTC.

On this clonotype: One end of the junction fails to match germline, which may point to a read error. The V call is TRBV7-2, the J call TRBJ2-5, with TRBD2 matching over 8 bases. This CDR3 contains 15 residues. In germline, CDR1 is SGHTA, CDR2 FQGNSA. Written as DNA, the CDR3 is TGTGCCAGCAGCTTATCGAGCGGGAGTGCGGAGATCCAGTACTTC. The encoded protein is CASSLSSGSAEIQYF.

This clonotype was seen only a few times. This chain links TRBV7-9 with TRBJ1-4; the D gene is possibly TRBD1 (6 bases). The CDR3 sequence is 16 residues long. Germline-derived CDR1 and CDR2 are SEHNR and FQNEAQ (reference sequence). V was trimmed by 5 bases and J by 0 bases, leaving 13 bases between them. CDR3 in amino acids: CASSPPGAATNEKLFF. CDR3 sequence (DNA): TGTGCCAGCAGCCCTCCAGGGGCAGCAACTAATGAAAAACTGTTTTTT.

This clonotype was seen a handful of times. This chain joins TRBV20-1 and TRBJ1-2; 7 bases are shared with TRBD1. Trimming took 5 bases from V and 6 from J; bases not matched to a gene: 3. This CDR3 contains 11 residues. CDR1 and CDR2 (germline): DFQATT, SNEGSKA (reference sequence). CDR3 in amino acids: CSAFDRDGYTF. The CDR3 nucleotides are TGCAGTGCTTTCGACAGGGATGGCTACACCTTC.

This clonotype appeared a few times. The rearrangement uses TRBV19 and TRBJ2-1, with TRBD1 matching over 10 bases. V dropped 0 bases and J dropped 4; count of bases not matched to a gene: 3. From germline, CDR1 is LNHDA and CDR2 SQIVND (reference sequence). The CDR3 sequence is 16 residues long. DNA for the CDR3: TGTGCCAGTAGTATAGATGGGGGACAGGGGTACAATGAGCAGTTCTTC. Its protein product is CASSIDGGQGYNEQFF.

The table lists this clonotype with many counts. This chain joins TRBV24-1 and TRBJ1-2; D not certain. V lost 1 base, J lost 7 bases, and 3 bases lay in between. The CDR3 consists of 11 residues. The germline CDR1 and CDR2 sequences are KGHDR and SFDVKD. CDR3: CATSDLVGYTF. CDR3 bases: TGTGCCACCAGTGATTTAGTTGGCTACACCTTC.

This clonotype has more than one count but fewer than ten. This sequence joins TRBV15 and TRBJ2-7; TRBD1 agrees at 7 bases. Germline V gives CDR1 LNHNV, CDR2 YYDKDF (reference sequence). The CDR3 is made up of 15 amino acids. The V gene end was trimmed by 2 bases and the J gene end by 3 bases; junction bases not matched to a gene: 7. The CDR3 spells CATSRTDRAGYEQYF. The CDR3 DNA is TGTGCCACCAGCAGAACCGACAGGGCAGGCTACGAGCAGTACTTC. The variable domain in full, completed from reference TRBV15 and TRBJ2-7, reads DAMVIQNPRYQVTQFGKPVTLSCSQTLNHNVMYWYQQKSSQAPKLLFHYYDKDFNNEADTPDNFQSRRPNTSFCFLDIRSPGLGDTAMYLCATSRTDRAGYEQYFGPGTRLTVT.